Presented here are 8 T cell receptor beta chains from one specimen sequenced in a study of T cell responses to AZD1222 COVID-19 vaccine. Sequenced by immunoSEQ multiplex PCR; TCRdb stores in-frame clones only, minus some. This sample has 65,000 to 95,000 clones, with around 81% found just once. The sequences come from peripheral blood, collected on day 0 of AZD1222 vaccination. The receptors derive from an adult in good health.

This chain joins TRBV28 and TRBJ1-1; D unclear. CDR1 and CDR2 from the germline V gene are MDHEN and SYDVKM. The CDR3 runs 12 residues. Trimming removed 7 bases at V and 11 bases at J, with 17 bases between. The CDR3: CASITASRVAFF. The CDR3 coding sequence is TGTGCCAGCATTACGGCCAGTCGGGTGGCTTTCTTT.

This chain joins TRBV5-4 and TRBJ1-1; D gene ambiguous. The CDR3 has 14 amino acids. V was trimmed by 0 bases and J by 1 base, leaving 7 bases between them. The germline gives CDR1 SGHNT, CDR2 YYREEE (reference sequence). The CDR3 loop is CASSLAHGNTEAFF. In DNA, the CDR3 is TGTGCCAGCAGCTTGGCTCACGGGAACACTGAAGCTTTCTTT. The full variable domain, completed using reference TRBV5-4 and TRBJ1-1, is ETGVTQSPTHLIKTRGQQVTLRCSSQSGHNTVSWYQQALGQGPQFIFQYYREEENGRGNFPPRFSGLQFPNYSSELNVNALELDDSALYLCASSLAHGNTEAFFGQGTRLTVV.

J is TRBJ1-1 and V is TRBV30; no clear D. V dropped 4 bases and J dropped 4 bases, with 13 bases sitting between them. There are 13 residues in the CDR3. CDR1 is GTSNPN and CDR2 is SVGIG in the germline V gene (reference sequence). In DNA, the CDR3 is TGTGCCTGGACGGGAAACGGAATCACTGAAGCTTTCTTT. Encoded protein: CAWTGNGITEAFF.

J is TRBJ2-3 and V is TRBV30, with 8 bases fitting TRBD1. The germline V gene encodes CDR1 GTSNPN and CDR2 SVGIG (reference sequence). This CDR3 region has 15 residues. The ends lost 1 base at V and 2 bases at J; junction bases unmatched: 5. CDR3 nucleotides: TGTGCCTGGAGTGAGACAGGGGCCCACACAGATACGCAGTATTTT. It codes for CAWSETGAHTDTQYF.

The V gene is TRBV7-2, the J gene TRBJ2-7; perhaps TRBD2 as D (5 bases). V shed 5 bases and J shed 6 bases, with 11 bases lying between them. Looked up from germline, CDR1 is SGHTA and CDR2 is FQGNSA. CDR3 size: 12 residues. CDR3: CASSRDSGEQYF. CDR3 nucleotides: TGTGCCAGCAGCCGGGATTCTGGCGAGCAGTACTTC. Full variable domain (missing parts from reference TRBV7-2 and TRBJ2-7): GAGVSQSPSNKVTEKGKDVELRCDPISGHTALYWYRQSLGQGLEFLIYFQGNSAPDKSGLPSDRFSAERTGGSVSTLTIQRTQQEDSAVYLCASSRDSGEQYFGPGTRLTVT.

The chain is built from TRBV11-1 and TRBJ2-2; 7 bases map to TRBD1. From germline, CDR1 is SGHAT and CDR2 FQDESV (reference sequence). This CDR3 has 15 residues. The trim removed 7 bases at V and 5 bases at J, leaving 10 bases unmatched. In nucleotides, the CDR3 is TGTGCCAGCACCTTTTGGGACAGAAGTACCGGGGAGCTGTTTTTT. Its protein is CASTFWDRSTGELFF.

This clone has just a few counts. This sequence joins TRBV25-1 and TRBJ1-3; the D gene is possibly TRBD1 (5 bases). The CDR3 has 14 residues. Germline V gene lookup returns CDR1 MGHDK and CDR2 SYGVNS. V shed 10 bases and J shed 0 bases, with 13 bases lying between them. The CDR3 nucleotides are TGTGCCACTCCCAGGGTAGGCTCTGGAAACACCATATATTTT. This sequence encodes CATPRVGSGNTIYF. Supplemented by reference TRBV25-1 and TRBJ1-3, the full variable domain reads EADIYQTPRYLVIGTGKKITLECSQTMGHDKMYWYQQDPGMELHLIHYSYGVNSTEKGDLSSESTVSRIRTEHFPLTLESARPSHTSQYLCATPRVGSGNTIYFGEGSWLTVV.

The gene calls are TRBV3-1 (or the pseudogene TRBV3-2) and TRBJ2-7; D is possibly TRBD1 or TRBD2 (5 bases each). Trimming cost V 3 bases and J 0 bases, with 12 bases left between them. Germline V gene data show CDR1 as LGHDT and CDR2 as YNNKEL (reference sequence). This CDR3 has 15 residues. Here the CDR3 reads CASSHPGPSSYEQYF. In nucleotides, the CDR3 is TGTGCCAGCAGCCATCCGGGACCATCCTCCTACGAGCAGTACTTC.